Shown below are 26 T cell receptor beta chains from a single sample sequenced in a study of post-analysis software for immune sequencing data (dated by TCRdb to about 2015). General findings and caveats noted by the study authors: Significantly higher frequencies in patients than in controls were found for five or six TRBV segments, including TRBV5-6, TRBV5-1 and TRBV20-1.

Receptor libraries were prepared by PCR. This sample was sequenced with an Illumina HiSeq 2500. To reduce PCR and sequencing biases, unique molecular identifiers were incorporated into the TCR beta cDNA libraries. TCRdb trimmed public reads at Q25 via fastp, called clones via MiXCR and kept in-frame beta chains. Rows are unified per CDR3 protein, each entry keeping the most common DNA and genes. The sample table lists hundreds of thousands of distinct CDR3 sequences, 30% of them with a count of one. The biggest ten clones account for more than 0.55% of the sample. No cognate antigen is known for these TCRs. What was sequenced was blood. These receptors originate from a girl aged 5-17 years with multiple sclerosis.

This clonotype was recorded a few times. V is TRBV7-9 and J is TRBJ1-1; TRBD1 might be the D (6 bases). CDR1 is SEHNR and CDR2 is FQNEAQ in the germline V gene (reference sequence). The CDR3 is 12 residues long. The germline V and J ends were trimmed by 4 bases and 6 bases, with 9 bases remaining between them. CDR3 sequence: CASSYRDAEAFF. The CDR3 bases are TGTGCCAGCAGCTACAGGGATGCTGAAGCTTTCTTT.

Only a few counts were recorded for this clonotype. The rearrangement uses TRBV5-1 and TRBJ2-1, with TRBD2 identical over 7 bases. The germline gives CDR1 SGHRS, CDR2 YFSETQ. The CDR3 loop spans 15 amino acids. Trimming cost V 4 bases and J 9 bases; bases outside gene matches: 13. As DNA, the CDR3 is TGCGCCAGCAGCCTGTATCAATCTCCTAGCGGTGAGCAGTTCTTC. Protein: CASSLYQSPSGEQFF.

V and J are TRBV6-5 and TRBJ1-1; D unclear. Germline V gene sequence: CDR1 MNHEY, CDR2 SVGAGI. The CDR3 totals 16 residues. Trimming took off 1 base at V and 0 bases at J, with 12 bases between the two ends. This CDR3 is CASSYWPDRLNTEAFF. DNA for the CDR3: TGTGCCAGCAGTTACTGGCCGGATAGGTTGAACACTGAAGCTTTCTTT.

The V call is TRBV6-6, the J call TRBJ2-7; unclear D gene. V lost 6 bases, J lost 7 bases, and 16 bases lay in between. This CDR3 region has 13 residues. The germline V gene encodes CDR1 MNHNY and CDR2 SVGAGI (reference sequence). The CDR3 DNA sequence: TGTGCCAGCAGCCTTATCGTAGGGTATGAGCAGTACTTC. As protein: CASSLIVGYEQYF.

The rearrangement links TRBV18 to TRBJ1-5; 9 positions match TRBD1. Germline V gives CDR1 KGHSH, CDR2 LQKENI. The CDR3 extends over 15 amino acids. V shed 2 bases, J shed 5 bases, and the junction held 4 bases outside the gene matches. CDR3 amino acids: CASSPRTGDDQPQHF. For the CDR3, the DNA is TGTGCCAGCTCACCAAGGACAGGGGATGATCAGCCCCAGCATTTT.

Of note for this clonotype: Germline is not matched at one junction end, which may reflect a read error. The chain has TRBV7-6 and TRBJ2-1; no firm D call. Germline V CDR1 and CDR2: SGHVS, FNYEAQ. This CDR3 is 13 amino acids long. The CDR3 nucleotides are TGTGCCTGCAGCTCCCAACGATACAATGAGCAGTTCTTC. Translating gives CACSSQRYNEQFF.

This clonotype was detected only a few times. The chain recombines TRBV9 with TRBJ2-7; a possible D gene is TRBD2 (5 bases). Trimming took off 4 bases at V and 0 bases at J, with 11 bases between the two ends. In germline, CDR1 is SGDLS, CDR2 YYNGEE. This CDR3 spans 14 amino acids. The CDR3 loop reads CASSPDLSSYEQYF. DNA for the CDR3: TGTGCCAGCAGCCCGGACTTGAGCTCCTACGAGCAGTACTTC.

This clonotype has just a few counts. V and J are TRBV28 and TRBJ2-1; D unresolved. This CDR3 has 12 amino acids. Trimming took off 8 bases at V and 5 bases at J, with 10 bases between the two ends. Germline values: CDR1 MDHEN, CDR2 SYDVKM. CDR3 loop: CASAADDNEQFF. CDR3 DNA sequence: TGTGCCAGCGCCGCGGATGACAATGAGCAGTTCTTC.

This clonotype showed up just a few times. The J gene is TRBJ1-2, the V gene TRBV5-4; 9 bases align to TRBD1. The CDR3 covers 15 residues. V lost 0 bases to trimming and J lost 8 bases; unmatched junction nucleotides: 8. Germline V CDR1 and CDR2: SGHNT, YYREEE (reference sequence). The CDR3 nucleotides read TGTGCCAGCAGCTTGGAGGTTACAGGGGGCGCAGGCTACACCTTC. Its translation: CASSLEVTGGAGYTF. The variable domain in full, completed from reference TRBV5-4 and TRBJ1-2, reads ETGVTQSPTHLIKTRGQQVTLRCSSQSGHNTVSWYQQALGQGPQFIFQYYREEENGRGNFPPRFSGLQFPNYSSELNVNALELDDSALYLCASSLEVTGGAGYTFGSGTRLTVV.

The genes are TRBV7-2 and TRBJ1-5, with a weak D call TRBD1 (6 bases). Trimming removed 3 bases at V and 7 bases at J, with 16 bases between. This CDR3 is built from 15 residues. The V gene's germline CDR1 is SGHTA and CDR2 FQGNSA. CDR3 sequence (DNA): TGTGCCAGCAGCTTCGTCCGGGACAAGGGACAGCCCCAGCATTTT. Translating it yields CASSFVRDKGQPQHF.

This clonotype was seen a few times. This chain links TRBV4-3 with TRBJ1-1; D remains ambiguous. Trimming pared 1 base from V and 1 base from J, leaving 7 bases between. The CDR3 runs to 14 residues. Germline assignment: CDR1 LGHNA and CDR2 YSLEER. The CDR3 loop is CASSQGDRNTEAFF. Here the CDR3 DNA reads TGCGCCAGCAGCCAAGGAGATAGGAACACTGAAGCTTTCTTT.

This clonotype was observed a few times. The V call is TRBV7-9, the J call TRBJ1-2, with 8 bases matching TRBD1. The germline V gene has CDR1 SEHNR and CDR2 FQNEAQ (reference sequence). The CDR3 runs to 15 residues. Unmatched junction bases numbered 6, after V lost 4 bases and J lost 2 bases. The CDR3 sequence: CASSSPGQDNYGYTF. The CDR3 DNA reads as TGTGCCAGCAGCTCCCCGGGACAGGACAACTATGGCTACACCTTC.

In DNA form, the CDR3 reads TGTGCCAGCAGAATATCCGCTAGCGGGAGAACAGATACGCAGTATTTT. Translating it yields CASRISASGRTDTQYF. The chain uses TRBV28 and TRBJ2-3; 10 bases align to TRBD2. J was trimmed by 3 bases and V by 6 bases; bases with no gene match: 9. Germline CDR1 reads MDHEN; CDR2 reads SYDVKM. The length of the CDR3 is 16 residues. The full variable domain, in which reference TRBV28 and TRBJ2-3 provide the parts outside the CDR3, is DVKVTQSSRYLVKRTGEKVFLECVQDMDHENMFWYRQDPGLGLRLIYFSYDVKMKEKGDIPEGYSVSREKKERFSLILESASTNQTSMYLCASRISASGRTDTQYFGPGTRLTVL.

This clonotype was counted only a few times. The V call is TRBV28, the J call TRBJ2-7, with 7 bases aligning to TRBD1. This CDR3 has 12 amino acids. Germline assignment: CDR1 MDHEN and CDR2 SYDVKM. V shed 10 bases and J 5 bases; nucleotides not matched to a gene: 8. DNA for the CDR3: TGTGCCACCACAGGGGATCCCAACGAGCAGTACTTC. Translating gives CATTGDPNEQYF.

As DNA, the CDR3 is TGTGCCAGCAGTTTAACCGCAGGACTAGCGGGAGGGTCCCAAGAGACCCAGTACTTC. Amino acids: CASSLTAGLAGGSQETQYF. V gene TRBV28 combines with J gene TRBJ2-5, with 15 bases aligning to TRBD2. The J segment lost 1 base and the V segment lost 2 bases, leaving 8 bases of the junction unmatched. Germline CDR1 is MDHEN and CDR2 is SYDVKM. The CDR3 length is 19 residues.

J is TRBJ1-4 and V is TRBV7-2, with D perhaps TRBD1 (6 bases). CDR3 length: 15 residues. The germline V gene encodes CDR1 SGHTA and CDR2 FQGNSA. Trimming pared 4 bases from V and 0 bases from J, leaving 9 bases between. DNA for the CDR3: TGTGCCAGCAGCTCCAACAGGGCAACTAATGAAAAACTGTTTTTT. Protein sequence: CASSSNRATNEKLFF. Full variable domain (outside the CDR3, taken from reference TRBV7-2 and TRBJ1-4): GAGVSQSPSNKVTEKGKDVELRCDPISGHTALYWYRQSLGQGLEFLIYFQGNSAPDKSGLPSDRFSAERTGGSVSTLTIQRTQQEDSAVYLCASSSNRATNEKLFFGSGTQLSVL.

CDR3: CASSWGLRMNTEAFF. In nucleotides, the CDR3 is TGCGCCAGCAGCTGGGGACTAAGGATGAACACTGAAGCTTTCTTT. This sequence joins TRBV5-1 and TRBJ1-1, with D perhaps matching TRBD1 (5 bases). Per the germline V gene, CDR1 is SGHRS and CDR2 is YFSETQ. Trimming removed 3 bases from V and 0 bases from J, with 12 bases in between. CDR3 length: 15 amino acids.

The table lists this clonotype with a few counts. The chain has TRBV10-3 and TRBJ2-3; the D gene could be TRBD1 or TRBD2 (5 bases each). Deletions cut 6 bases from V and 0 bases from J, with 10 bases between. The CDR3 contains 14 residues. Looked up from germline, CDR1 is ENHRY and CDR2 is SYGVKD. The DNA of the CDR3 is TGTGCCATCAGCAGGGACGTAAGCACAGATACGCAGTATTTT. This codes for CAISRDVSTDTQYF.

The gene calls are TRBV7-9 and TRBJ1-6, with no clear D. The CDR3 length is 13 residues. CDR1 is SEHNR, CDR2 FQNEAQ, per germline (reference sequence). Trimming stripped 1 base from V and 11 bases from J, with 9 bases between. The CDR3 DNA reads TGTGCCAGCAGCTTAGAGACCCCTCCACCCCTCCACTTT. Encoded protein: CASSLETPPPLHF.

As to this clonotype: The CDR3 end shows no conserved phenylalanine or tryptophan, and so a read error is likely. The genes are TRBV9 and TRBJ2-1, with TRBD2 identical over 11 bases. With V trimmed by 3 bases and J by 9 bases, 8 bases remained unmatched. This CDR3 is built from 15 residues. CDR1 SGDLS and CDR2 YYNGEE come from the germline V gene. In nucleotides, the CDR3 is TGTGCCAGCAGCGCCTCTAGCGGGAGGAGTGGTGAGCAGTTCTAC. This encodes CASSASSGRSGEQFY.

This clonotype was seen once. This sequence joins TRBV7-8 and TRBJ2-7; weak D call: TRBD2 (5 bases). The assigned J gene may be wrong: the sequence end matches TRBJ2-5 better. The CDR3 covers 15 residues. Looked up from germline, CDR1 is SGHVS and CDR2 is FQNEAQ. The DNA for the CDR3 is TGTGCCAGCAGCGCTGGGCGGGCCACCCCCGGGACCCAGTACTTC. Protein product: CASSAGRATPGTQYF.

The chain employs TRBV3-1 and TRBJ2-5; the D gene could be TRBD1 or TRBD2 (5 bases each). This CDR3 has 15 amino acids. CDR1 LGHDT and CDR2 YNNKEL come from the germline V gene (reference sequence). V lost 4 bases to trimming and J lost 11 bases, with 23 bases between them. The CDR3 DNA reads as TGTGCCAGCAGCCCAAGGGTAGGGAATTTAGGGGAGCAGTACTTC. As protein: CASSPRVGNLGEQYF.

The table lists this clonotype with many counts. The chain combines TRBV10-3 with TRBJ2-7; 11 bases align to TRBD2. The CDR3 is 17 residues long. The ends lost 0 bases at V and 4 bases at J; junction bases unmatched: 8. CDR1 ENHRY and CDR2 SYGVKD come from the germline V gene. The CDR3 reads CAISESVLAGARYEQYF. The CDR3 DNA reads TGTGCCATCAGTGAGTCAGTACTAGCGGGAGCAAGGTACGAGCAGTACTTC.

This clonotype occurred a few times. The chain joins TRBV3-1 to TRBJ2-1; 14 positions agree with TRBD2. This CDR3 spans 18 amino acids. J gave up 0 bases and V 1 base, and 2 bases lay outside the gene matches. Germline CDR1 and CDR2: LGHDT and YNNKEL (reference sequence). CDR3 in DNA: TGTGCCAGCAGCCAAGGACTAGCGGGGGGGAGCTCCTACAATGAGCAGTTCTTC. Residues: CASSQGLAGGSSYNEQFF.

There are a few counts of this clonotype. This sequence joins TRBV20-1 and TRBJ1-5, with a possible D match to TRBD1 (6 bases). With 0 bases removed from V and 1 base from J, the gap between germline ends came to 13 bases. The length of the CDR3 is 16 residues. The germline CDR1 and CDR2 sequences are DFQATT and SNEGSKA (reference sequence). CDR3 DNA sequence: TGCAGTGCTAGAGAGGCAGGGGAAGGGAGCAATCAGCCCCAGCATTTT. Protein product: CSAREAGEGSNQPQHF.

This clonotype was seen a few times. The gene calls are TRBV5-1 and TRBJ2-1; D is uncertain. The CDR3 runs to 18 residues. With 1 base removed from V and 5 bases from J, the gap between germline ends came to 22 bases. CDR1 and CDR2 from the germline V gene are SGHRS and YFSETQ. The CDR3 DNA follows: TGCGCCAGCAGCTTGTTTACGGCGCGAGCACCGGGTAACAATGAGCAGTTCTTC. As protein: CASSLFTARAPGNNEQFF.